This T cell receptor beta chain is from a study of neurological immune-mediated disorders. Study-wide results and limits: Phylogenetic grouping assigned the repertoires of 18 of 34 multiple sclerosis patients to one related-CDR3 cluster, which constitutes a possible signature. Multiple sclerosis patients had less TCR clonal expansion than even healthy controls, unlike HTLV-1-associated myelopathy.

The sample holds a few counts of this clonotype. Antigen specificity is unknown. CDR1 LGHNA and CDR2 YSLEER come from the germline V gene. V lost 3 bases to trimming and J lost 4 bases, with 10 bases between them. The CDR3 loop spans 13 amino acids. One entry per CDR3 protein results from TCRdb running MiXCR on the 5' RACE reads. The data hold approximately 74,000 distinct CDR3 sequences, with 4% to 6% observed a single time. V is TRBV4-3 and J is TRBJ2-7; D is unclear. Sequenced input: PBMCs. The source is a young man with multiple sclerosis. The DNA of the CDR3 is TGCGCCAGCAGCCAGGCTAACACATACGAGCAGTACTTC. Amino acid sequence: CASSQANTYEQYF.